A single TCR beta chain is shown here with its context. As yet, its antigen is unknown. Using immunoSEQ multiplex PCR, the repertoire was profiled, and TCRdb retains in-frame clones only, with some absent. In the table there are roughly 69,000 clones, 91% of which are singletons. The data were obtained in a study of OX40 agonist ivuxolimab in advanced cancers. Turning to the study itself: Ivuxolimab doses were 0.01, 0.1, 0.3, 1.5, 3 or 10 mg/kg every 2 weeks. Study-wide findings and caveats: At 0.1 to 3.0 mg/kg and by week 6, CD4+ and CD8+ T cells in the blood had expanded clonally. Several nonresponders also turned out to have low normalized T-cell clonal expansion.

CDR3 length: 14 amino acids. V lost 7 bases and J lost 3, with 13 bases in between. Germline V gene lookup returns CDR1 SNHLY and CDR2 FYNNEI. The rearrangement links TRBV2 to TRBJ1-5, with a tentative D call TRBD1 (6 bases). This sequence originates from an adult with an advanced solid tumor such as melanoma, head and neck, liver or kidney cancer. This specimen consisted of CD4+ or CD8+ T cells sorted from blood, obtained in a trial of the OX40 agonist ivuxolimab. The CDR3: CASKGGQNNQPQHF. The CDR3 coding sequence is TGTGCCAGCAAGGGGGGCCAAAACAATCAGCCCCAGCATTTT.